The entry that follows covers one TCR beta chain sequence. TCRdb used MiXCR to reprocess the RT-PCR reads, holding one entry per CDR3 protein. The data contain about 680,000 distinct CDR3 sequences, 12% to 15% of them singletons. CDR3 length: 16 amino acids. CDR1 and CDR2 from the germline V gene are SEHNR and FQNEAQ (reference sequence). With 6 bases clipped from V and 0 bases from J, the junction kept 7 bases outside the gene matches. Sequencing was performed on memory CD4+ T cells from blood. This TCR was recovered from a female donor in good health, serving as a healthy control. The chain uses TRBV7-9 and TRBJ2-1; 8 positions agree with TRBD2. For the CDR3, the DNA is TGTGCCAGCAGGGCCGCACTAGCGGTCTCCTACAATGAGCAGTTCTTC. Translated: CASRAALAVSYNEQFF.